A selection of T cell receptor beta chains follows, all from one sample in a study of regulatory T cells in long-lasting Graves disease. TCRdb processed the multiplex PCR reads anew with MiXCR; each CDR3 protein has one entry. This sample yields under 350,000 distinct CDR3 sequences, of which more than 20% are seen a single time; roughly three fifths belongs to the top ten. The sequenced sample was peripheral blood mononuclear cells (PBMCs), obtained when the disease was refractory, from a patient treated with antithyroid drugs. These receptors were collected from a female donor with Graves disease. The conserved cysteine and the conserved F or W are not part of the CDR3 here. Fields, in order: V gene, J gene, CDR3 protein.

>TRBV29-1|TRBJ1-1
SIGREMNTEAF
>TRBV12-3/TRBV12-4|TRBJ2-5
ASSLEGQGFQTQY
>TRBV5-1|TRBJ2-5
ASSSSGNVDETQY
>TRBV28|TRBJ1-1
ASESTGEAF
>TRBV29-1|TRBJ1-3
SVGGIPGNTIY
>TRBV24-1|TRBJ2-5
ATSDFLGTEETQY
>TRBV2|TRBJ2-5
ASSDNSGLLQETQY
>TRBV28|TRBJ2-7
ASATGVHEQY
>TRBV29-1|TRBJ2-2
SAEGQSTGELF
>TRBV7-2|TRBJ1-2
ASSFPDYGYT
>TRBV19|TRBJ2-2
ASSTTGDGELF
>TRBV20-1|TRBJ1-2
SAPLMDREFGYT
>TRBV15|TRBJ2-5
ATSRPDRETQY
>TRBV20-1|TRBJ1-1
GAHRDTEAF
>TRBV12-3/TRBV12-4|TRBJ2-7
ASSPGGLLYEQY
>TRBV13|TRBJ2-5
ASSFGTLQETQY
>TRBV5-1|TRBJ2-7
ASSLEGGLVGAREQY
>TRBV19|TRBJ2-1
ASSIRGPGQRTNEQF
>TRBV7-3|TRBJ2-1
ASSPGGDEQF
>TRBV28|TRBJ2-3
ASSSGTSGRTSEWQY
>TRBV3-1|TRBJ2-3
ASSQYRYTDTQY
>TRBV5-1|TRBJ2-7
ASSLELAGGISYEQY
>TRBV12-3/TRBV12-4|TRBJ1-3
ASSSGGTGNTIY